One T cell receptor (beta chain) is described in this entry. The data originate from a study of cytomegalovirus exposure and HLA in healthy donors. Germline V lookup: CDR1 WNHNN, CDR2 SYGVQD (reference sequence). V was trimmed by 3 bases and J by 1 base, leaving 8 bases between them. The CDR3 sequence is 14 residues long. Amplification used 60 Vbeta primers and 13 Jbeta primers. Repertoires were generated with immunoSEQ multiplex PCR, while TCRdb's copy carries only in-frame clones and drops some. The table lists roughly 150,000 clones, around 72% of them singletons. The receptor was derived from a female donor in good health and CMV-seronegative. The rearrangement joins TRBV10-1 to TRBJ2-3, with a possible D match to TRBD1 (6 bases). Input material: PBMCs. CDR3 nucleotides: TGCGCCAGCAGTGACACAGGGCGCACAGATACGCAGTATTTT. Amino acid sequence: CASSDTGRTDTQYF.